These T cell receptor beta chains were read from a single sample in a study of sequential checkpoint blockade in melanoma. Assay: immunoSEQ multiplex PCR; the TCRdb copy retains only in-frame clones and omits some. The repertoire holds roughly 12,000 clones, roughly 79% seen once, with about 58% in the top ten. The sequences come from CD8+ T cells sorted from blood (inferred from file names), collected from a patient given nivolumab and ipilimumab in sequence. The receptors originated from a human donor with melanoma. The CDR3 runs from the conserved cysteine through the conserved F or W. A D gene is named only where the DNA matches it firmly. Clone size is shown for a subset of rows, as once, few, many or a class of expanded clone.

CDR3 DNA: TGTGGGGCCGGGAGGAAATACAATGAGCAGTTCTTC; CDR3 protein: CGAGRKYNEQFF; J gene: TRBJ2-1; D gene: NA; V gene: TRBV12-1; clone size: NA
CDR3 DNA: TGCAGCGTTGAGTTAAAAGACTTGAATAGCGGGAGGTCGGCTGGTAGCACAGATACGCAGTATTTT; CDR3 protein: CSVELKDLNSGRSAGSTDTQYF; J gene: TRBJ2-3; D gene: TRBD2; V gene: TRBV29-1; clone size: few
CDR3 DNA: TGTGCCAGTCAGGATGGTAGCACAGATACGCAGTATTTT; CDR3 protein: CASQDGSTDTQYF; J gene: TRBJ2-3; D gene: NA; V gene: TRBV6-5; clone size: NA
CDR3 DNA: TGTGCCAGTAGTATATTCGGCGAGCAGTACTTC; CDR3 protein: CASSIFGEQYF; J gene: TRBJ2-7; D gene: NA; V gene: TRBV19; clone size: large
CDR3 DNA: TGTGCCAGCAGCTCGGGACTAGCGGGGCTCTACAATGAGCAGTTCTTC; CDR3 protein: CASSSGLAGLYNEQFF; J gene: TRBJ2-1; D gene: TRBD2; V gene: TRBV6-4; clone size: NA
CDR3 DNA: TGCGCCAGCAGCCAAGCCCAGCGGGGGTGGAATGAGCAGTTCTTC; CDR3 protein: CASSQAQRGWNEQFF; J gene: TRBJ2-1; D gene: TRBD2; V gene: TRBV4-3; clone size: NA
CDR3 DNA: TGCGCCAGCAGCAAACCGGGACAGAGCACTGAAGCTTTCTTT; CDR3 protein: CASSKPGQSTEAFF; J gene: TRBJ1-1; D gene: TRBD1; V gene: TRBV5-1; clone size: NA
CDR3 DNA: TGTGCCAGCAGCTCTTGGACTAGCGGTTTTGAGCAGTTCTTC; CDR3 protein: CASSSWTSGFEQFF; J gene: TRBJ2-1; D gene: TRBD2; V gene: TRBV5-6; clone size: NA
CDR3 DNA: TGTGCCAGCAGCAGGACGGACCAGGGGCCCTACGAGCAGTACTTC; CDR3 protein: CASSRTDQGPYEQYF; J gene: TRBJ2-7; D gene: NA; V gene: TRBV11-2; clone size: NA
CDR3 DNA: TGCGCCAGCAGCCAAGATTCGGGACAGGGTGGTGGCTACACCTTC; CDR3 protein: CASSQDSGQGGGYTF; J gene: TRBJ1-2; D gene: TRBD1; V gene: TRBV4-1; clone size: NA
CDR3 DNA: TGCGCCAGCAGCCTCTTACCAACAGGGGGTCTTCGGCGCGACACTGAAGCTTTCTTT; CDR3 protein: CASSLLPTGGLRRDTEAFF; J gene: TRBJ1-1; D gene: TRBD1; V gene: TRBV4-1; clone size: NA
CDR3 DNA: TGTGCCACCAGCAGAGATTGGGGCGGGGAGCAAGAGACCCAGTACTTC; CDR3 protein: CATSRDWGGEQETQYF; J gene: TRBJ2-5; D gene: NA; V gene: TRBV15; clone size: once
CDR3 DNA: TGTGCCAGCAGCTTAGACAGGGGGAGCTCCTACAATGAGCAGTTCTTC; CDR3 protein: CASSLDRGSSYNEQFF; J gene: TRBJ2-1; D gene: TRBD1; V gene: TRBV7-9; clone size: NA
CDR3 DNA: TGTGCCAGCAAACCCGGGACAGCTCGGAACACCATATATTTT; CDR3 protein: CASKPGTARNTIYF; J gene: TRBJ1-3; D gene: TRBD1; V gene: TRBV7-9; clone size: few
CDR3 DNA: TGTGCCAGCAGCCCTGCGCGAGAGCTGTTTTTT; CDR3 protein: CASSPARELFF; J gene: TRBJ2-2; D gene: NA; V gene: TRBV11-2; clone size: once
CDR3 DNA: TGTGCCAGCAGCTGGGGACAGGGGGGGACTGAAGCTTTCTTT; CDR3 protein: CASSWGQGGTEAFF; J gene: TRBJ1-1; D gene: TRBD1; V gene: TRBV7-8; clone size: NA
CDR3 DNA: TGTGCCAGCAGCCTAGGGGGATACGAGCAGTTCTTC; CDR3 protein: CASSLGGYEQFF; J gene: TRBJ2-1; D gene: NA; V gene: TRBV4-2; clone size: few
CDR3 DNA: TGTGCCAGCAGTTTAGACACGACAAGCACAGATACGCAGTATTTT; CDR3 protein: CASSLDTTSTDTQYF; J gene: TRBJ2-3; D gene: NA; V gene: TRBV27; clone size: NA
CDR3 DNA: TGCAGTGGGGGCACAGGGACCTACGAGCAGTACTTC; CDR3 protein: CSGGTGTYEQYF; J gene: TRBJ2-7; D gene: NA; V gene: TRBV29-1; clone size: once
CDR3 DNA: TGTGCCAGCAGCGGGACTAGCGGGGACTGGAATGAGCAGTTCTTC; CDR3 protein: CASSGTSGDWNEQFF; J gene: TRBJ2-1; D gene: TRBD2; V gene: TRBV7-9; clone size: NA
CDR3 DNA: TGCGCCAGCAGCCAAGATCTAGCTAGCCCTAGCACAGATACGCAGTATTTT; CDR3 protein: CASSQDLASPSTDTQYF; J gene: TRBJ2-3; D gene: NA; V gene: TRBV4-1; clone size: NA
CDR3 DNA: TGTGCCAGCAGCGAGAGCGGGGGCACAGATACGCAGTATTTT; CDR3 protein: CASSESGGTDTQYF; J gene: TRBJ2-3; D gene: TRBD2; V gene: TRBV7-2; clone size: once
CDR3 DNA: TGTGCCAGTAGCGGATCCGGGAACTTCAACAATGAGCAGTTCTTC; CDR3 protein: CASSGSGNFNNEQFF; J gene: TRBJ2-1; D gene: NA; V gene: TRBV19; clone size: NA
CDR3 DNA: TGTGCCAGCAGTCCGCCTGGGGGGAGGTTTGGTGGGACCCAGTACTTC; CDR3 protein: CASSPPGGRFGGTQYF; J gene: TRBJ2-5; D gene: NA; V gene: TRBV28; clone size: medium-sized
CDR3 DNA: TGTGCCACCAGCAGAGACCCCGTAGACTATCCATCCTACGAGCAGTACTTC; CDR3 protein: CATSRDPVDYPSYEQYF; J gene: TRBJ2-7; D gene: NA; V gene: TRBV15; clone size: NA
CDR3 DNA: TGTGCCAGCAGCTTGCTCAACACCATATATTTT; CDR3 protein: CASSLLNTIYF; J gene: TRBJ1-3; D gene: NA; V gene: TRBV5-1; clone size: medium-sized
CDR3 DNA: TGTGCCAGCAGGAAGAGGGGGGGAAGGACAACAGATACGCAGTATTTT; CDR3 protein: CASRKRGGRTTDTQYF; J gene: TRBJ2-3; D gene: NA; V gene: TRBV2; clone size: NA
CDR3 DNA: TGTGCCAGCAGCGGCCGGGACAGGTTCCTCTATGGCTACACCTTC; CDR3 protein: CASSGRDRFLYGYTF; J gene: TRBJ1-2; D gene: TRBD1; V gene: TRBV7-9; clone size: few
CDR3 DNA: TGTGCCAGCAGTTTGGGGCCTCCGTCGGCCTACAATGAGCAGTTCTTC; CDR3 protein: CASSLGPPSAYNEQFF; J gene: TRBJ2-1; D gene: NA; V gene: TRBV27; clone size: NA
CDR3 DNA: TGTGCCAGCAGCTTGGCAGGGGGCTATCCTAACTATGGCTACACCTTC; CDR3 protein: CASSLAGGYPNYGYTF; J gene: TRBJ1-2; D gene: TRBD1; V gene: TRBV7-4; clone size: NA
CDR3 DNA: TGTGCCAGCAGTTTTGGCACAGCCAACACTGAAGCTTTCTTT; CDR3 protein: CASSFGTANTEAFF; J gene: TRBJ1-1; D gene: NA; V gene: TRBV28; clone size: NA
CDR3 DNA: TGTGCCAGCAGCCACAGGCCTACCTGGGATCAGCCCCAGCATTTT; CDR3 protein: CASSHRPTWDQPQHF; J gene: TRBJ1-5; D gene: NA; V gene: TRBV7-8; clone size: NA
CDR3 DNA: TGTGCCAGCAGTGACTCGCGGGACAGGGAAACCGGGGAGCTGTTTTTT; CDR3 protein: CASSDSRDRETGELFF; J gene: TRBJ2-2; D gene: TRBD1; V gene: TRBV6-4; clone size: few
CDR3 DNA: TGTGCCAGCAGTTTAAGCAGCGCTATCTCCTACGAGCAGTACTTC; CDR3 protein: CASSLSSAISYEQYF; J gene: TRBJ2-7; D gene: NA; V gene: TRBV27; clone size: few
CDR3 DNA: TGTGCCAGCAGGAGAGGGGGAGAGTACTATGAAAAACTGTTTTTT; CDR3 protein: CASRRGGEYYEKLFF; J gene: TRBJ1-4; D gene: NA; V gene: TRBV6-6; clone size: NA
CDR3 DNA: TGTGCCAGCAGTGAGGGACAGGGGAATGAAAAACTGTTTTTT; CDR3 protein: CASSEGQGNEKLFF; J gene: TRBJ1-4; D gene: TRBD1; V gene: TRBV6-1; clone size: NA
CDR3 DNA: TGTGCCAGCAGTTTCGGGACAGAGCTCTACGAGCAGTACTTC; CDR3 protein: CASSFGTELYEQYF; J gene: TRBJ2-7; D gene: TRBD1; V gene: TRBV6-5; clone size: NA
CDR3 DNA: TGTGCCAGCAGTCTCACCCCCGGGACACCTTTTTACGAGCAGTACTTC; CDR3 protein: CASSLTPGTPFYEQYF; J gene: TRBJ2-7; D gene: NA; V gene: TRBV27; clone size: NA
CDR3 DNA: TGTGCCAGCAGCCTCTGGACAGGACACAATGAGCAGTTCTTC; CDR3 protein: CASSLWTGHNEQFF; J gene: TRBJ2-1; D gene: TRBD1; V gene: TRBV6-4; clone size: medium-sized
CDR3 DNA: TGTGCCAGCAGCACCGGGAGGGGTTACAATGAGCAGTTCTTC; CDR3 protein: CASSTGRGYNEQFF; J gene: TRBJ2-1; D gene: TRBD2; V gene: TRBV11-3; clone size: NA
CDR3 DNA: TGTGCCACCAATCAGGGGGGTAACTATGGCTACACCTTC; CDR3 protein: CATNQGGNYGYTF; J gene: TRBJ1-2; D gene: TRBD1; V gene: TRBV15; clone size: medium-sized
CDR3 DNA: TGTGCCAGCAATGGACTAGCGGGAAACGAGCAGTTCTTC; CDR3 protein: CASNGLAGNEQFF; J gene: TRBJ2-1; D gene: TRBD2; V gene: TRBV6-5; clone size: NA
CDR3 DNA: TGCGCCAGCAGCCTTGTACAGGGGGCCACTCATACGTTGGGGACTAATGAAAAACTGTTTTTT; CDR3 protein: CASSLVQGATHTLGTNEKLFF; J gene: TRBJ1-4; D gene: TRBD1; V gene: TRBV5-1; clone size: once
CDR3 DNA: TGTGCCAGCAGTGAGAAGGAGTTTTATGGCTACACCTTC; CDR3 protein: CASSEKEFYGYTF; J gene: TRBJ1-2; D gene: NA; V gene: TRBV6-1; clone size: NA
CDR3 DNA: TGTGCCAGTAGTATAGATGGGACAGGGCCTCGTTCCTACGAGCAGTACTTC; CDR3 protein: CASSIDGTGPRSYEQYF; J gene: TRBJ2-7; D gene: TRBD1; V gene: TRBV19; clone size: once
CDR3 DNA: TGTGCCAGCAGCGTCTCGAACACTGAAGCTTTCTTT; CDR3 protein: CASSVSNTEAFF; J gene: TRBJ1-1; D gene: NA; V gene: TRBV9; clone size: NA
CDR3 DNA: TGTGCCAGCAGCTTAGGTGGGACAGGAGCTGCCTATGGCTACACCTTC; CDR3 protein: CASSLGGTGAAYGYTF; J gene: TRBJ1-2; D gene: TRBD1; V gene: TRBV11-2; clone size: once
CDR3 DNA: TGTGCCAGCAGCCAAGGAGGGGGCGCCGCAGATACGCAGTATTTT; CDR3 protein: CASSQGGGAADTQYF; J gene: TRBJ2-3; D gene: TRBD1; V gene: TRBV14; clone size: NA